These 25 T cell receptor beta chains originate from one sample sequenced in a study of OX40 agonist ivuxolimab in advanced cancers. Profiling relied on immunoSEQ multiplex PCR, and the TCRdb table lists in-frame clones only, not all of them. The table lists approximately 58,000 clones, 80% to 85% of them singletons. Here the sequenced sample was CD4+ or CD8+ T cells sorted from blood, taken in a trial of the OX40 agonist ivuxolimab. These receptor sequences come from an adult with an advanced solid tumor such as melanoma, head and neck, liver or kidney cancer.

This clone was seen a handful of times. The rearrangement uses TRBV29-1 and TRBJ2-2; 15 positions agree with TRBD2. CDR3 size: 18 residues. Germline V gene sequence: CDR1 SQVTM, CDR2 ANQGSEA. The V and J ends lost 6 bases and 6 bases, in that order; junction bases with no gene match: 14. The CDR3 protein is CSVSWRGLAGGPAGELFF. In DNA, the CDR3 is TGCAGCGTCTCCTGGCGAGGACTAGCGGGAGGGCCAGCCGGGGAGCTGTTTTTT.

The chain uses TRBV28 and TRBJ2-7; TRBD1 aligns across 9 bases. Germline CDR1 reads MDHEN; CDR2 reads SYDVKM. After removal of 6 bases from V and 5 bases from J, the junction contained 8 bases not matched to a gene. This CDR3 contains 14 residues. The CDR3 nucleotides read TGTGCCAGCAGCGGGACAGGGAGTCGGGACGAGCAGTACTTC. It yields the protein CASSGTGSRDEQYF.

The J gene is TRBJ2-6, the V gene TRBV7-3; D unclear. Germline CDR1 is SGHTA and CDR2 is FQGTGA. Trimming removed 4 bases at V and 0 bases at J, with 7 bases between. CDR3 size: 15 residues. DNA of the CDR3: TGTGCCAGCAGCTCTCCCGGCTCTGGGGCCAACGTCCTGACTTTC. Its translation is CASSSPGSGANVLTF.

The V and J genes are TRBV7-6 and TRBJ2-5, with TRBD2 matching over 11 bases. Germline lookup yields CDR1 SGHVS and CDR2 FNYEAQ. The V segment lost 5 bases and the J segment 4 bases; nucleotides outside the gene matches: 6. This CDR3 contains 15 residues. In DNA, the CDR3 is TGTGCCAGCAGCCCACTAGCGGGAGAGGTAGAGACCCAGTACTTC. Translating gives CASSPLAGEVETQYF.

CDR3 DNA: TGTGCCAGCAGTCTTCGACAGACAGGGAATAGCAATCAGCCCCAGCATTTT. Its translation is CASSLRQTGNSNQPQHF. The chain has TRBV2 and TRBJ1-5; 7 nucleotides match TRBD1. The CDR3 extends over 17 amino acids. The germline V gene encodes CDR1 SNHLY and CDR2 FYNNEI. V dropped 5 bases and J dropped 0; count of bases not matched to a gene: 10.

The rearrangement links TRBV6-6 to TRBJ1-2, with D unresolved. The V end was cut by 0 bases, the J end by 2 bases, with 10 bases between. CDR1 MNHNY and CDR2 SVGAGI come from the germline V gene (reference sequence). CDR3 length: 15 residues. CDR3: CASSYSTNLNYGYTF. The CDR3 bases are TGTGCCAGCAGTTACTCCACGAACCTGAACTATGGCTACACCTTC.

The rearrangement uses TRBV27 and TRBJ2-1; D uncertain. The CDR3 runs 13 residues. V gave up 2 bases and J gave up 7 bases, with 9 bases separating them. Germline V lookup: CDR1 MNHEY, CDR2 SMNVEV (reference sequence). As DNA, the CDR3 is TGTGCCAGCAGTTTAAGCTGGGGAAATGAGCAGTTCTTC. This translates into CASSLSWGNEQFF.

CDR3 sequence: CASSHLSQGVPYNSPLHF. CDR3 nucleotides: TGCGCCAGCAGCCACCTCTCACAGGGTGTCCCCTATAATTCACCCCTCCACTTT. The rearrangement links TRBV4-1 to TRBJ1-6; the D gene is possibly TRBD1 (6 bases). The CDR3 extends over 18 amino acids. Per the germline V gene, CDR1 is MGHRA and CDR2 is YSYEKL. V dropped 3 bases and J dropped 2 bases, with 17 bases sitting between them.

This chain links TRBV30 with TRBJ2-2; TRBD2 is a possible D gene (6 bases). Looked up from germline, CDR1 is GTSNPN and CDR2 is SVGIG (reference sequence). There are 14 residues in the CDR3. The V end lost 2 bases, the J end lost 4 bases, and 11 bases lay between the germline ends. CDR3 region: CAWSPRDSTGELFF. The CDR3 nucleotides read TGTGCCTGGAGTCCCCGGGACTCCACCGGGGAGCTGTTTTTT.

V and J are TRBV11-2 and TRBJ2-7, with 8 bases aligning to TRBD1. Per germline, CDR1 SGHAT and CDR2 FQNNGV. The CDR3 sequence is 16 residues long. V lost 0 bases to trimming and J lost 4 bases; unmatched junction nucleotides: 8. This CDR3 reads CASSLDFAGTGYEQYF. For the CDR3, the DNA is TGTGCCAGCAGCTTAGATTTCGCCGGGACAGGTTACGAGCAGTACTTC.

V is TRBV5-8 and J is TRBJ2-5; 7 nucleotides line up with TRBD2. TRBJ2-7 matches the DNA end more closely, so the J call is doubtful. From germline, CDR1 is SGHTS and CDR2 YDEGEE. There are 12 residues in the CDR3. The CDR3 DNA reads TGTGCCAGCAGCTGGGGAGGGTTCGAGCAGTACTTC. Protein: CASSWGGFEQYF.

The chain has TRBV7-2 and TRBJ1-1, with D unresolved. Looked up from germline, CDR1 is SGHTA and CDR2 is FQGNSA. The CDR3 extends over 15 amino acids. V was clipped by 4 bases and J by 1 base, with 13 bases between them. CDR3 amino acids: CASSSSPATNTEAFF. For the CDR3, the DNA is TGTGCCAGCAGCTCCAGTCCGGCAACGAACACTGAAGCTTTCTTT.

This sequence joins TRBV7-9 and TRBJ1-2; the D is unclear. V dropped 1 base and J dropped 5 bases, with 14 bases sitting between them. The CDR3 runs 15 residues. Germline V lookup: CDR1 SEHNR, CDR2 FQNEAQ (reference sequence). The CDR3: CASSLDPGSTYGYTF. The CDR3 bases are TGTGCCAGCAGCTTAGATCCGGGAAGCACTTATGGCTACACCTTC.

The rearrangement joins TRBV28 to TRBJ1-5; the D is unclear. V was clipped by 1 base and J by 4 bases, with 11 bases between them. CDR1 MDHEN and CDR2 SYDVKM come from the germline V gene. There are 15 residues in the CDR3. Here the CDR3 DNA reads TGTGCCAGCAGTTTATTGGCGCTGGGGAATCAGCCCCAGCATTTT. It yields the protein CASSLLALGNQPQHF.

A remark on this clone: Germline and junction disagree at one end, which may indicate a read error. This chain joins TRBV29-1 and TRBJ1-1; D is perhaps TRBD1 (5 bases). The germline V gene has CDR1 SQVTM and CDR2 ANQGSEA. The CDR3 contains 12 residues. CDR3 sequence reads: CSAGTQNAEAFF. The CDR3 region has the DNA TGCAGCGCCGGGACCCAGAACGCTGAAGCTTTCTTT.

The CDR3 nucleotides are TGTGCCAGCAGCCGCGAGCGGGGGGCCTCCTACGAGCAGTACTTC. Its protein product is CASSRERGASYEQYF. This sequence joins TRBV4-2 and TRBJ2-7; 9 nucleotides line up with TRBD2. Germline values: CDR1 LGHNA, CDR2 YNFKEQ. The CDR3 totals 15 residues. V dropped 4 bases and J dropped 0; count of bases not matched to a gene: 4.

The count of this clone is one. The CDR3 DNA follows: TGTGCCTGGAGGACAGGGCGTAGCTCCTACGAGCAGTACTTC. It translates to CAWRTGRSSYEQYF. The V call is TRBV30, the J call TRBJ2-7; 7 nucleotides align to TRBD1. Looked up from germline, CDR1 is GTSNPN and CDR2 is SVGIG (reference sequence). This CDR3 has 14 residues. V was clipped by 3 bases and J by 0 bases; unmatched bases: 5.

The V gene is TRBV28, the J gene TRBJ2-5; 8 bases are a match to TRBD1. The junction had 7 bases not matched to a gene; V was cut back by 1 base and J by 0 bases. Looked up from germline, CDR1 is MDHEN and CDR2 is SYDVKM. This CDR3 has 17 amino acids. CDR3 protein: CASSLSRQGTNQETQYF. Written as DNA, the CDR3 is TGTGCCAGCAGTTTATCCCGACAGGGGACCAACCAAGAGACCCAGTACTTC.

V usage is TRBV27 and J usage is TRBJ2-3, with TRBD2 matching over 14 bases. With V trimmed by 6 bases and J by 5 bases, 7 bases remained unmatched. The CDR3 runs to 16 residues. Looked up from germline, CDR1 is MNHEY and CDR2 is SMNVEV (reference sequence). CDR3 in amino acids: CASRKGLAGVRDTQYF. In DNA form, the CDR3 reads TGTGCCAGCAGAAAGGGACTAGCGGGAGTAAGAGATACGCAGTATTTT.

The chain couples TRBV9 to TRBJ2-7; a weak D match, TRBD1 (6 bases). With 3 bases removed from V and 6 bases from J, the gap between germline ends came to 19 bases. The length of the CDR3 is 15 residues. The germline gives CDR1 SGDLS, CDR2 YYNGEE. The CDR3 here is CASSETMGQGIEQYF. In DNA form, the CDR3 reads TGTGCCAGCAGCGAGACGATGGGGCAGGGGATCGAGCAGTACTTC.

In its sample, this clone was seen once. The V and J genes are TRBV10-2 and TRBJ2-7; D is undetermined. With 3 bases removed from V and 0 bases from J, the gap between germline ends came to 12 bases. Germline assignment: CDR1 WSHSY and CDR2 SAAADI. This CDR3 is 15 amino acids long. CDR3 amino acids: CASSERGRLSYEQYF. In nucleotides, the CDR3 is TGCGCCAGCAGTGAAAGAGGCAGACTCTCCTACGAGCAGTACTTC.

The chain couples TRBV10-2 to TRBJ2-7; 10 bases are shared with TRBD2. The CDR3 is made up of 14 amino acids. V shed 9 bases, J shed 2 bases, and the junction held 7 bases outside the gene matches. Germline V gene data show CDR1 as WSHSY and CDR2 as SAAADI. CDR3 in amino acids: CASLLAGVPYEQYF. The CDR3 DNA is TGCGCCAGTCTTCTAGCGGGGGTCCCCTACGAGCAGTACTTC.

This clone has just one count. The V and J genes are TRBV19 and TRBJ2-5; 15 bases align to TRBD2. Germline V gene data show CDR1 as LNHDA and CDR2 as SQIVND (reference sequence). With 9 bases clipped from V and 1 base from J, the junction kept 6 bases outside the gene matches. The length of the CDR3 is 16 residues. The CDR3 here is CASRGTSGGPQETQYF. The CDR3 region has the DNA TGTGCCAGCCGGGGGACTAGCGGGGGGCCCCAAGAGACCCAGTACTTC.

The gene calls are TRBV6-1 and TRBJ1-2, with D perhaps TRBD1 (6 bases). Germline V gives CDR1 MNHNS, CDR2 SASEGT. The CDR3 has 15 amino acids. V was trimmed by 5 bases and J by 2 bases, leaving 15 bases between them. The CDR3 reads CASSPRGPLNYGYTF. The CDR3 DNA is TGTGCCAGCAGTCCCAGGGGCCCCTTAAACTATGGCTACACCTTC.

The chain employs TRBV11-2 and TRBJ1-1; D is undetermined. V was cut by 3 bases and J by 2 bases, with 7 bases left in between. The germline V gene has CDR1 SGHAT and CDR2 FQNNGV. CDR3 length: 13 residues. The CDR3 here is CASSFSGNTEAFF. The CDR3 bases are TGTGCCAGCAGCTTTAGTGGTAACACTGAAGCTTTCTTT.